The rows below give T cell receptor beta chains drawn from one sample of a study of T-cell reconstitution after alpha-beta-depleted transplantation in children. TCRdb re-called the PCR reads through MiXCR, storing one row per CDR3 protein. Here the sample spans fewer than 500,000 distinct CDR3 sequences, approximately 42% being singletons. Specimen: PBMCs, collected before TCRalphabeta/CD19-depleted stem cell transplant. Every receptor here comes from a girl aged 2-10 years with aplastic anemia, due to receive a stem cell transplant. The CDR3 runs from the conserved cysteine through the conserved F or W. A D gene is named only where the DNA matches it firmly. Part of the rows lack a size; the others show once, few, many or a class for expanded clones.

TRBJ2-1	.	.	TRBV25-1	CASSEPPGGGYNEQFF	TGTGCCAGCAGTGAGCCACCAGGGGGGGGGTACAATGAGCAGTTCTTC
TRBJ1-2	once	TRBD1	TRBV5-1	CASSQDRQGVYGYTF	TGCGCCAGCAGCCAGGACAGGCAGGGAGTCTATGGCTACACCTTC
TRBJ2-3	many	TRBD2	TRBV20-1	CSAAGGDLTQYF	TGCAGTGCTGCGGGGGGAGACCTGACGCAGTATTTT
TRBJ2-1	.	.	TRBV7-8	CASSLVGGATYNEQFF	TGTGCCAGCAGCTTAGTTGGCGGAGCCACTTACAATGAGCAGTTCTTC
TRBJ2-7	many	.	TRBV14	CASSQDWAYEQYF	TGTGCCAGCAGCCAAGATTGGGCCTACGAGCAGTACTTC
TRBJ2-2	many	.	TRBV24-1	CATSDRRDNTGELFF	TGTGCCACCAGTGATCGGAGGGATAATACCGGGGAGCTGTTTTTT
TRBJ2-1	many	TRBD1	TRBV29-1	CSFETGGSYNEQFF	TGCAGCTTTGAGACAGGGGGCTCCTACAATGAGCAGTTCTTC
TRBJ2-3	.	TRBD1	TRBV12-3/TRBV12-4	CASSSTGGRTDTQYF	TGTGCCAGCAGTTCTACAGGGGGCCGAACAGATACGCAGTATTTT
TRBJ2-7	.	.	TRBV29-1	CSVDSGYEQYF	TGCAGCGTTGATTCTGGCTACGAGCAGTACTTC
TRBJ2-7	.	.	TRBV21-1	CASSKEVYEQYF	TGTGCCAGCAGCAAAGAGGTGTACGAGCAGTACTTC
TRBJ2-7	.	.	TRBV7-2	CASSTNLGASGEQYF	TGTGCCAGCAGCACTAACCTCGGGGCCAGTGGCGAGCAGTACTTC
TRBJ1-1	many	TRBD1	TRBV5-1	CASSLAGQLNTEAFF	TGCGCCAGCAGCTTGGCGGGACAGCTGAACACTGAAGCTTTCTTT
TRBJ2-1	many	TRBD2	TRBV5-1	CASSSGLAGYNEQFF	TGCGCCAGCAGCTCGGGACTAGCGGGATACAATGAGCAGTTCTTC
TRBJ2-1	.	TRBD2	TRBV7-2	CASSLTSGSREQFF	TGTGCCAGCAGCTTAACTAGCGGGAGTCGCGAGCAGTTCTTC
TRBJ2-5	.	TRBD1	TRBV29-1	CSVVPRGRGETQYF	TGCAGCGTTGTCCCCAGGGGGCGGGGAGAGACCCAGTACTTC
TRBJ2-3	few	.	TRBV30	CAWSPTNLGFTDTQYF	TGTGCCTGGAGTCCCACGAACCTAGGGTTCACAGATACGCAGTATTTT
TRBJ1-2	.	.	TRBV5-5	CASRPTQGHHGYTF	TGTGCCAGCAGGCCGACCCAGGGACACCATGGCTACACCTTC
TRBJ2-5	.	.	TRBV4-3	CASSPLGPGAQETQYF	TGCGCCAGCAGCCCTTTGGGCCCAGGGGCCCAAGAGACCCAGTACTTC
TRBJ1-1	.	.	TRBV7-3	CASSLGVSNTEAFF	TGTGCCAGCAGCTTAGGGGTATCGAACACTGAAGCTTTCTTT
TRBJ1-4	.	TRBD1	TRBV28	CASSIPGQGGKKLFF	TGTGCCAGCAGTATTCCGGGACAGGGAGGGAAAAAACTGTTTTTT
TRBJ1-5	.	.	TRBV6-2/TRBV6-3	CASSPRGGGQQPQHF	TGTGCCAGCAGTCCCCGAGGAGGGGGGCAGCAGCCCCAGCATTTT
TRBJ2-5	many	.	TRBV20-1	CSASRRTQYF	TGCAGTGCAAGTCGGAGGACCCAGTACTTC
TRBJ1-5	.	.	TRBV28	CASSFRVSMGQPQHF	TGTGCCAGCAGTTTCCGGGTTTCTATGGGTCAGCCCCAGCATTTT
TRBJ1-5	.	.	TRBV20-1	CSARGSGRNQPQHF	TGCAGTGCTAGAGGCAGTGGGAGGAATCAGCCCCAGCATTTT
TRBJ2-5	.	TRBD2	TRBV6-1	CASSMGLAGVETQYF	TGTGCCAGCAGTATGGGACTAGCGGGAGTAGAGACCCAGTACTTC
TRBJ2-5	few	.	TRBV20-1	CSAPVWGRETQYF	TGCAGTGCGCCCGTGTGGGGGCGGGAGACCCAGTACTTC
TRBJ1-4	.	.	TRBV29-1	CVGAGGTNEKLFF	TGCGTAGGGGCGGGAGGAACTAATGAAAAACTGTTTTTT
TRBJ1-5	.	.	TRBV5-5	CASSPNRDSNQPQHF	TGTGCCAGCAGCCCCAATAGGGATAGCAATCAGCCCCAGCATTTT
TRBJ2-2	.	.	TRBV5-1	CASRPTRDTGELFF	TGCGCCAGCAGACCGACGAGGGACACCGGGGAGCTGTTTTTT
TRBJ2-2	many	.	TRBV20-1	CSAPAASNTGELFF	TGCAGTGCTCCCGCGGCCTCAAACACCGGGGAGCTGTTTTTT
TRBJ1-2	.	.	TRBV7-2	CASSQMSGANYGYTF	TGTGCCAGCAGCCAGATGTCAGGGGCTAACTATGGCTACACCTTC
TRBJ2-5	.	.	TRBV12-3/TRBV12-4	CASSLPVEETQYF	TGTGCCAGCAGTTTACCCGTGGAAGAGACCCAGTACTTC
TRBJ2-3	.	.	TRBV7-2	CASSLAGASTQYF	TGTGCCAGCAGCTTAGCAGGGGCGAGCACGCAGTATTTT
TRBJ2-5	.	.	TRBV7-2	CASSETGQRKTQYF	TGTGCCAGCAGCGAGACAGGTCAAAGGAAGACCCAGTACTTC
TRBJ2-7	.	TRBD1	TRBV18	CASSPDRGLYEQYF	TGTGCCAGCTCACCAGACAGGGGCCTTTACGAGCAGTACTTC
TRBJ1-6	.	.	TRBV7-2	CASSLMRGNSPLHF	TGTGCCAGCAGCTTAATGAGGGGTAATTCACCCCTCCACTTT
TRBJ2-1	.	.	TRBV5-1	CASSSSKTITNSEQFF	TGCGCCAGCAGCTCCTCCAAAACCATAACGAACTCTGAGCAGTTCTTC
TRBJ2-1	few	.	TRBV2	CATITSNEQFF	TGTGCCACCATCACCAGCAATGAGCAGTTCTTC
TRBJ1-1	many	.	TRBV4-1	CASSQVNLVKYTEAFF	TGCGCCAGCAGCCAAGTAAATCTGGTGAAGTACACTGAAGCTTTCTTT
TRBJ2-7	.	TRBD1	TRBV5-1	CASSLTGESEQYF	TGCGCCAGCAGCTTGACAGGGGAATCCGAGCAGTACTTC
TRBJ2-3	.	.	TRBV30	CAWSNGVGTTYF	TGTGCCTGGAGTAACGGGGTCGGGACGACGTATTTT
TRBJ2-7	.	TRBD1	TRBV12-3/TRBV12-4	CASSRTGALGYEQYF	TGTGCCAGCAGTCGAACAGGGGCCTTAGGCTACGAGCAGTACTTC
TRBJ2-7	few	.	TRBV20-1	CSARLAAAYEQYF	TGCAGTGCTAGATTAGCGGCCGCCTACGAGCAGTACTTC
TRBJ2-7	.	TRBD2	TRBV28	CASSFFGTTIKTQYF	TGTGCCAGCAGTTTTTTTGGGACTACAATTAAGACGCAGTACTTC
TRBJ2-1	few	TRBD2	TRBV9	CASSGYGTSGGNEQFF	TGTGCCAGCAGCGGCTACGGGACTAGTGGCGGCAATGAGCAGTTCTTC
TRBJ2-7	.	.	TRBV5-6	CASSSRLTSYEQYF	TGTGCCAGCAGCTCACGACTGACTAGCTACGAGCAGTACTTC
TRBJ2-1	.	TRBD1	TRBV12-3/TRBV12-4	CASSRDSQIEGEQFF	TGTGCCAGCAGTCGGGACAGCCAGATTGAGGGTGAGCAGTTCTTC
TRBJ2-5	.	TRBD1	TRBV4-1	CASSQEARGKTQYF	TGCGCCAGCAGCCAAGAGGCCAGGGGGAAGACCCAGTACTTC
TRBJ2-7	.	TRBD2	TRBV20-1	CSARDLRLAGTYEQYF	TGCAGTGCTAGAGATCTGAGACTAGCGGGAACCTACGAGCAGTACTTC
TRBJ2-3	.	.	TRBV29-1	CSVFTREQTDTQYF	TGCAGCGTGTTTACCAGGGAGCAAACAGATACGCAGTATTTT
TRBJ2-2	.	.	TRBV6-5	CASSYLISAGSNTGELFF	TGTGCCAGCAGTTACTTGATCTCAGCTGGTTCAAACACCGGGGAGCTGTTTTTT
TRBJ2-1	.	.	TRBV20-1	CSASETGTPYNEQFF	TGCAGTGCTAGCGAGACAGGAACCCCCTACAATGAGCAGTTCTTC
TRBJ2-3	few	TRBD2	TRBV11-2	CASSSRPPSGRTKDTQYF	TGTGCCAGCAGCTCCAGACCTCCTAGCGGGAGAACAAAAGATACGCAGTATTTT
TRBJ2-5	.	.	TRBV29-1	CSVGDYQETQYF	TGCAGCGTTGGGGACTACCAAGAGACCCAGTACTTC